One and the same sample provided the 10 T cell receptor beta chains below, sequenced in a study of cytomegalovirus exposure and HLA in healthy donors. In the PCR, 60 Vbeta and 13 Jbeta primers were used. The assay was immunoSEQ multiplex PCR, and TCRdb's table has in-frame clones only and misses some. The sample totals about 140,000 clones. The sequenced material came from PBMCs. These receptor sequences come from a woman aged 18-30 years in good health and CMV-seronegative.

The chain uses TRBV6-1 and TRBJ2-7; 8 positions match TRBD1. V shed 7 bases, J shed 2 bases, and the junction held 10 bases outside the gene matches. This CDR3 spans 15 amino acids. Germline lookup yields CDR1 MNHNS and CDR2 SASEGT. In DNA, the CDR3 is TGTGCCAGCATTCCCGGGTCAGGGGGCACCTACGAGCAGTACGTC. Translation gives CASIPGSGGTYEQYV.

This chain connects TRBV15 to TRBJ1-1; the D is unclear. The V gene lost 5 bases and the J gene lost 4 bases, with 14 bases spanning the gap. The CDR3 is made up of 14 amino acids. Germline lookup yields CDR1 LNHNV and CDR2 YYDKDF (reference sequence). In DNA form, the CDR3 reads TGTGCCACCAGCCCTCGGGTCGGCGGCACTGAAGCTTTCTTT. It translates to CATSPRVGGTEAFF.

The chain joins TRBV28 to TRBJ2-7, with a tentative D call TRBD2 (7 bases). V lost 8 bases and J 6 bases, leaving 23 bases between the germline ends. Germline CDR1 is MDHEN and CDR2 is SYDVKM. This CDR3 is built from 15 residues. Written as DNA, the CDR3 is TGTGCCAGCGTGGGGGCGGGAGTATCGGAGGCCGAGCAGTACGTC. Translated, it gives CASVGAGVSEAEQYV.

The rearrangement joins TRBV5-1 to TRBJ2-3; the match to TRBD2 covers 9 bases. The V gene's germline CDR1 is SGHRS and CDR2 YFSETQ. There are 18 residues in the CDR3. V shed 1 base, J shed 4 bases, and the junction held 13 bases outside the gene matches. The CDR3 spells CASSLRRASGMGADTQYF. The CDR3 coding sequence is TGCGCCAGCAGCTTGCGGCGGGCTAGCGGGATGGGGGCAGATACGCAGTATTTT. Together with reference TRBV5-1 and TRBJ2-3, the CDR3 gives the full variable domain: KAGVTQTPRYLIKTRGQQVTLSCSPISGHRSVSWYQQTPGQGLQFLFEYFSETQRNKGNFPGRFSGRQFSNSRSEMNVSTLELGDSALYLCASSLRRASGMGADTQYFGPGTRLTVL.

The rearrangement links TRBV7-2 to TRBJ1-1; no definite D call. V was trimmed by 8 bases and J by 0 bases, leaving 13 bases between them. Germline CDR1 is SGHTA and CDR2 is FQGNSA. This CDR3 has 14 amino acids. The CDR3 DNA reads TGTGCCAGCGCTAGGAGCTCCTTGAACACTGAAGCTTTCTTT. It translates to CASARSSLNTEAFF.

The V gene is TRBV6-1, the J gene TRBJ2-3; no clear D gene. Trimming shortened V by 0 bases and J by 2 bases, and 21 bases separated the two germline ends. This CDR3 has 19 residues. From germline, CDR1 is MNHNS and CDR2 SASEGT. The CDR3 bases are TGTGCCAGCAGTGAAGCGGATAGCCTCACCCTCTTTCACACAGATACGCAGTATTTT. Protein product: CASSEADSLTLFHTDTQYF.

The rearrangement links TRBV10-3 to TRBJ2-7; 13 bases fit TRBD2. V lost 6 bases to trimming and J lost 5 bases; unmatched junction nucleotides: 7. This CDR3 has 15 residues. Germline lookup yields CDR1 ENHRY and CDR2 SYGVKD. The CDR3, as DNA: TGTGCCATCAGGTCAGGACTAGCGGGAGCTGACGAGCAGTACGTC. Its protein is CAIRSGLAGADEQYV.

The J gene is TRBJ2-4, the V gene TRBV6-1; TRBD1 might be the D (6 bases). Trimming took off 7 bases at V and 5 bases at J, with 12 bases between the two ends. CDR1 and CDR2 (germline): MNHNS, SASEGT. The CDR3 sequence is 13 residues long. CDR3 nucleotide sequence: TGTGCCAGCAAAAGACAGGTTGAAAACATTCAGTACTTC. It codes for CASKRQVENIQYF.

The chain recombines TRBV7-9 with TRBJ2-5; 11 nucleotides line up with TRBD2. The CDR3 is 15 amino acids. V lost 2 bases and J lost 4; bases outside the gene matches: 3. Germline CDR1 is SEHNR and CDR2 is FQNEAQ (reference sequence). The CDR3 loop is CASSLILAGAETQYF. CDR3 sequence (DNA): TGTGCCAGCAGCTTAATACTAGCGGGAGCAGAGACCCAGTACTTC.

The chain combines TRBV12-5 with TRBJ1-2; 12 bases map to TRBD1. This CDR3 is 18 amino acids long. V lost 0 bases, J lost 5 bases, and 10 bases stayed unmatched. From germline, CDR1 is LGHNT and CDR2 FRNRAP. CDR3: CASGLVSGGQGAHYGYTF. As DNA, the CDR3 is TGTGCTAGTGGTTTGGTATCCGGGGGACAGGGGGCGCATTATGGCTACACCTTC. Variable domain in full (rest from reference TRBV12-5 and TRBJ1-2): DARVTQTPRHKVTEMGQEVTMRCQPILGHNTVFWYRQTMMQGLELLAYFRNRAPLDDSGMPKDRFSAEMPDATLATLKIQPSEPRDSAVYFCASGLVSGGQGAHYGYTFGSGTRLTVV.